These 28 T cell receptor beta chains originate from one sample sequenced in a study of T cells after yellow fever vaccination. In TCRdb, the 5' RACE reads were re-called with MiXCR into one record per CDR3 protein. The table includes under 80,000 distinct CDR3 sequences, 6% to 7.5% detected once. Material: CD8+ T cells sorted from PBMCs, obtained 15 days after the yellow fever booster vaccination. The receptors were sampled from a man aged 25 to 45 who received the YFV17D yellow fever vaccine.

This clonotype was picked up many times. The rearrangement links TRBV24-1 to TRBJ2-1, with D perhaps TRBD1 (6 bases). Per germline, CDR1 KGHDR and CDR2 SFDVKD. The CDR3 consists of 19 residues. V dropped 2 bases and J dropped 2 bases, with 21 bases sitting between them. The CDR3 protein is CATSDSAGTTSPTYNEQFF. The DNA for the CDR3 is TGTGCCACCAGTGATTCGGCCGGGACAACGTCACCAACCTACAATGAGCAGTTCTTC.

This clonotype has a count of ten or more. The J gene is TRBJ2-2, the V gene TRBV11-3, with 11 bases matching TRBD2. Trimming at V came to 3 bases and at J to 5 bases, leaving 2 bases not matched to a gene. Germline lookup yields CDR1 SGHNT and CDR2 YENEEA. This CDR3 region has 15 residues. CDR3 amino acids: CASSFIAGGTGELFF. The CDR3 nucleotides read TGTGCCAGCAGCTTTATAGCGGGAGGGACCGGGGAGCTGTTTTTT.

This clonotype was counted at least ten times. This chain links TRBV9 with TRBJ1-5; perhaps TRBD1 as D (5 bases). The CDR3 has 14 amino acids. V lost 1 base, J lost 7 bases, and 12 bases lay in between. Germline CDR1 and CDR2: SGDLS and YYNGEE. For the CDR3, the DNA is TGTGCCAGCAGCGTATCAGGGTTGAAACAGCCCCAGCATTTT. Translating it yields CASSVSGLKQPQHF.

This clonotype was counted ten times or more. The chain employs TRBV5-6 and TRBJ2-1; D gene uncertain. The CDR3 sequence is 15 residues long. Germline V gene data show CDR1 as SGHDT and CDR2 as YYEEEE. Trimming shortened V by 1 base and J by 2 bases, and 10 bases separated the two germline ends. The CDR3 DNA sequence: TGTGCCAGCAGCTTGTCGCCCCCCACCTACAATGAGCAGTTCTTC. Protein product: CASSLSPPTYNEQFF.

In this sample, this clonotype turned up a few times. V is TRBV11-2 and J is TRBJ1-2; weak D call: TRBD1 (5 bases). V dropped 5 bases and J dropped 6 bases, with 19 bases sitting between them. CDR1 is SGHAT and CDR2 is FQNNGV in the germline V gene. This CDR3 has 15 amino acids. The DNA of the CDR3 is TGTGCCAGCAGCCCGTGGCGTGGTGGGGCAGATGGCTACACCTTC. Its protein is CASSPWRGGADGYTF.

This clonotype was observed at least ten times. The chain is built from TRBV19 and TRBJ2-7; D not certain. Germline values: CDR1 LNHDA, CDR2 SQIVND (reference sequence). The CDR3 is 13 amino acids. V lost 4 bases to trimming and J lost 3 bases, with 10 bases between them. This CDR3 is CASSTPENYEQYF. The CDR3 DNA is TGTGCCAGTAGTACACCTGAAAACTACGAGCAGTACTTC.

This clonotype was picked up many times. The J gene is TRBJ2-7, the V gene TRBV7-6; 8 nucleotides line up with TRBD2. Germline CDR1 reads SGHVS; CDR2 reads FNYEAQ. This CDR3 region has 15 residues. Trimming took 1 base from V and 4 from J; bases not matched to a gene: 6. The CDR3 bases are TGTGCCAGCAGCTTAGGAGCGGGAGTACGGTACGAGCAGTACTTC. This sequence encodes CASSLGAGVRYEQYF.

This clonotype has a count of ten or more. The rearrangement links TRBV15 to TRBJ2-1, with unresolved D. From germline, CDR1 is LNHNV and CDR2 YYDKDF (reference sequence). V lost 0 bases, J lost 0 bases, and 9 bases lay in between. The CDR3 is 16 amino acids. CDR3 sequence: CATSRDSSSSYNEQFF. As DNA, the CDR3 is TGTGCCACCAGCAGAGATAGTTCAAGCTCCTACAATGAGCAGTTCTTC.

This clonotype has ten or more counts. V gene TRBV27 combines with J gene TRBJ1-4; D not certain. Germline lookup yields CDR1 MNHEY and CDR2 SMNVEV (reference sequence). V shed 2 bases and J shed 6 bases, with 13 bases lying between them. The CDR3 consists of 15 residues. Here the CDR3 reads CASSLHSPEDEKLFF. CDR3 in DNA: TGTGCCAGCAGTTTACACAGCCCTGAGGATGAAAAACTGTTTTTT. Variable domain in full (rest from reference TRBV27 and TRBJ1-4): EAQVTQNPRYLITVTGKKLTVTCSQNMNHEYMSWYRQDPGLGLRQIYYSMNVEVTDKGDVPEGYKVSRKEKRNFPLILESPSPNQTSLYFCASSLHSPEDEKLFFGSGTQLSVL.

This clonotype occurred many times. The CDR3 bases are TGCGGCCACTTGTCAGATACGCAGTATTTT. Its protein is CGHLSDTQYF. This chain connects TRBV20-1 to TRBJ2-3; no firm D call. The CDR3 is 10 residues long. In germline, CDR1 is DFQATT, CDR2 SNEGSKA (reference sequence).

This clonotype was recorded at least ten times. J is TRBJ2-3 and V is TRBV29-1; weak D call: TRBD1 (5 bases). There are 16 residues in the CDR3. Looked up from germline, CDR1 is SQVTM and CDR2 is ANQGSEA. Trimming took off 5 bases at V and 2 bases at J, with 20 bases between the two ends. CDR3: CSVWVPGQGPTDTQYF. CDR3 nucleotides: TGCAGCGTTTGGGTCCCCGGGCAGGGCCCCACAGATACGCAGTATTTT.

The table lists this clonotype with many counts. The chain joins TRBV27 to TRBJ2-5, with D perhaps matching TRBD2 (5 bases). The CDR3 covers 13 residues. Trimming took off 2 bases at V and 5 bases at J, with 9 bases between the two ends. In germline, CDR1 is MNHEY, CDR2 SMNVEV (reference sequence). The CDR3 coding sequence is TGTGCCAGCAGTTTAAGGAGAGGGGAGACCCAGTACTTC. Residues: CASSLRRGETQYF.

This clonotype was seen repeatedly, ten times or more. V usage is TRBV12-3 or TRBV12-4 and J usage is TRBJ2-5; D remains unclear. CDR3 length: 15 residues. Trimming left V 3 bases short and J 4 bases short, with 15 bases between. CDR3 in amino acids: CASSLEEEWSETQYF. CDR3 coding DNA: TGTGCCAGCAGTTTGGAAGAGGAGTGGTCAGAGACCCAGTACTTC.

This clonotype was seen many times. This chain connects TRBV7-2 to TRBJ2-3, with D perhaps TRBD2 (6 bases). The CDR3 contains 16 residues. Germline V gene lookup returns CDR1 SGHTA and CDR2 FQGNSA. Trimming pared 5 bases from V and 1 base from J, leaving 16 bases between. CDR3 region: CASSIPLGEGTDTQYF. CDR3 in DNA: TGTGCCAGCAGCATTCCATTGGGGGAGGGCACAGATACGCAGTATTTT. Looking up the rest from reference TRBV7-2 and TRBJ2-3 gives the full variable domain: GAGVSQSPSNKVTEKGKDVELRCDPISGHTALYWYRQSLGQGLEFLIYFQGNSAPDKSGLPSDRFSAERTGGSVSTLTIQRTQQEDSAVYLCASSIPLGEGTDTQYFGPGTRLTVL.

This clonotype was found many times. This sequence joins TRBV11-2 and TRBJ2-2; 9 nucleotides agree with TRBD2. Germline V gives CDR1 SGHAT, CDR2 FQNNGV. The length of the CDR3 is 16 residues. The trim removed 4 bases at V and 5 bases at J, leaving 8 bases unmatched. CDR3 in amino acids: CASSSPASGTTGELFF. CDR3 coding DNA: TGTGCCAGCAGCTCCCCCGCTAGCGGGACGACCGGGGAGCTGTTTTTT.

This clonotype appeared many times. The chain uses TRBV4-3 and TRBJ2-1; TRBD1 matches 9 bases. This CDR3 is 14 amino acids long. With 5 bases clipped from V and 5 bases from J, the junction kept 4 bases outside the gene matches. Germline CDR1 and CDR2: LGHNA and YSLEER. The CDR3 here is CASSYGTGHNEQFF. CDR3 DNA sequence: TGCGCCAGCAGCTACGGGACAGGGCACAATGAGCAGTTCTTC.

About this clonotype: Possible read error: a much larger clone is one base away. The J gene is TRBJ2-1, the V gene TRBV9; D gene ambiguous. Germline lookup yields CDR1 SGDLS and CDR2 YYNGEE. V was cut by 2 bases and J by 4 bases, with 13 bases left in between. The CDR3 contains 15 residues. The CDR3 DNA sequence: TGTGCCAGCAGCGTGGGCGAAAACCCTTACAATGAGCAGTTCTTC. This sequence encodes CASSVGENPYNEQFF.

By share, this clonotype counts as medium-sized (0.01 to 0.1%). The V and J genes are TRBV6-1 and TRBJ1-5, with D perhaps matching TRBD1 (5 bases). Germline V gives CDR1 MNHNS, CDR2 SASEGT. The CDR3 sequence is 14 residues long. V lost 6 bases to trimming and J lost 2 bases, with 11 bases between them. The CDR3 loop reads CASRDGGGNQPQHF. For the CDR3, the DNA is TGTGCCAGCAGGGACGGAGGGGGCAATCAGCCCCAGCATTTT.

This clonotype has ten or more counts. This rearrangement joins TRBV20-1 to TRBJ2-7; 14 bases agree with TRBD2. The CDR3 has 17 residues. Germline V lookup: CDR1 DFQATT, CDR2 SNEGSKA (reference sequence). V gave up 6 bases and J gave up 7 bases; unmatched junction bases: 17. CDR3 bases: TGCAGTGCCACACACGGGACTAGCGGGAGCTTTGGATTTGAGCAGTACTTC. Translation gives CSATHGTSGSFGFEQYF.

This clonotype was observed at least ten times. The rearrangement uses TRBV24-1 and TRBJ2-1, with TRBD2 matching 9 bases. Trimming took 7 bases from V and 9 from J; bases not matched to a gene: 9. CDR3 size: 14 residues. Germline CDR1 KGHDR, CDR2 SFDVKD. In nucleotides, the CDR3 is TGTGCCACCAGCCCCAGGGGCGGGGGGGCTGAGCAGTTCTTC. Amino acid sequence: CATSPRGGGAEQFF.

The sample holds many counts of this clonotype. The gene calls are TRBV7-9 and TRBJ2-5; D unclear. The V and J ends lost 5 bases and 5 bases respectively, with 18 bases between them. CDR3 length: 15 residues. Germline CDR1 and CDR2: SEHNR and FQNEAQ (reference sequence). CDR3 sequence reads: CASSPESSGWETQYF. CDR3 nucleotides: TGTGCCAGCAGCCCCGAGTCGTCCGGGTGGGAGACCCAGTACTTC. Variable domain in full (rest from reference TRBV7-9 and TRBJ2-5): DTGVSQNPRHKITKRGQNVTFRCDPISEHNRLYWYRQTLGQGPEFLTYFQNEAQLEKSRLLSDRFSAERPKGSFSTLEIQRTEQGDSAMYLCASSPESSGWETQYFGPGTRLLVL.

This clonotype was seen ten or more times. The J gene is TRBJ2-3, the V gene TRBV5-6; possibly TRBD2 for D (6 bases). Between the trimmed V and J ends, which lost 3 bases and 6 bases, there was a span of 17 bases. The CDR3 has 15 residues. Germline CDR1 is SGHDT and CDR2 is YYEEEE. CDR3 DNA: TGTGCCAGCAGCTCCACAGGCGGGATTGGGGATACGCAGTATTTT. It translates to CASSSTGGIGDTQYF.

This clonotype was recorded many times. The chain has TRBV3-1 and TRBJ2-7; D could derive from TRBD1 or TRBD2 (5 bases each). This CDR3 region has 12 residues. CDR1 LGHDT and CDR2 YNNKEL come from the germline V gene (reference sequence). The V gene lost 0 bases and the J gene lost 11 bases, with 11 bases spanning the gap. The CDR3 is CASSQDGGKKYF. CDR3 DNA: TGTGCCAGCAGCCAAGATGGGGGAAAGAAGTACTTC.

This clonotype has a count of ten or more. The rearrangement uses TRBV7-2 and TRBJ2-2, with D unresolved. This CDR3 has 12 amino acids. From germline, CDR1 is SGHTA and CDR2 FQGNSA. Written as DNA, the CDR3 is TGTGCAAAAGCAACGGGTTCCGGGGAGCTGTTTTTT. This gives the protein CAKATGSGELFF.

This clonotype came up many times. This chain joins TRBV15 and TRBJ1-1; no reliable D call. V lost 0 bases and J lost 7, with 9 bases in between. CDR1 is LNHNV, CDR2 YYDKDF, per germline (reference sequence). The length of the CDR3 is 13 residues. The CDR3 region is CATSRDLRVEAFF. The DNA for the CDR3 is TGTGCCACCAGCAGAGATCTAAGGGTTGAAGCTTTCTTT. The full variable domain, completed using reference TRBV15 and TRBJ1-1, is DAMVIQNPRYQVTQFGKPVTLSCSQTLNHNVMYWYQQKSSQAPKLLFHYYDKDFNNEADTPDNFQSRRPNTSFCFLDIRSPGLGDTAMYLCATSRDLRVEAFFGQGTRLTVV.

Ten or more counts support this clonotype. This chain connects TRBV7-2 to TRBJ1-1; D unclear. V was cut by 3 bases and J by 3 bases, with 11 bases left in between. This CDR3 has 14 amino acids. CDR1 SGHTA and CDR2 FQGNSA come from the germline V gene. CDR3 sequence reads: CASSLDGGDTEAFF. The CDR3 DNA reads TGTGCCAGCAGCTTGGACGGCGGGGACACTGAAGCTTTCTTT.

This clonotype was found many times. The chain employs TRBV5-1 and TRBJ2-1; the match to TRBD1 covers 12 bases. The CDR3 is 15 residues long. Germline-derived CDR1 and CDR2 are SGHRS and YFSETQ. Trimming took 3 bases from V and 8 from J; bases not matched to a gene: 6. CDR3 residues: CASSWGQGAIDEQFF. Written as DNA, the CDR3 is TGCGCCAGCAGCTGGGGACAGGGGGCTATCGATGAGCAGTTCTTC.

This clonotype was seen repeatedly, ten times or more. This chain links TRBV20-1 with TRBJ2-2; D is perhaps TRBD2 (5 bases). Trimming took off 0 bases at V and 4 bases at J, with 18 bases between the two ends. The CDR3 runs to 17 residues. CDR1 and CDR2 (germline): DFQATT, SNEGSKA (reference sequence). This CDR3 is CSARDLLSGEGTGELFF. CDR3 bases: TGCAGTGCTAGAGATCTTTTAAGCGGTGAGGGCACCGGGGAGCTGTTTTTT.